The 8 T cell receptor beta chains reported below all come from one sample, sequenced in a study of blood T cell repertoires in COVID-19. Repertoires were generated with immunoSEQ multiplex PCR, while TCRdb's copy carries only in-frame clones and drops some. The sample carries approximately 190,000 clones, 84% recorded once. Sequencing was carried out using PBMCs or T cells enriched from blood (not recorded which). These receptors originate from a woman aged 25-40 years who had been exposed to COVID-19.

The chain carries TRBV27 and TRBJ2-1; 7 bases match TRBD2. The CDR3 has 17 residues. The V gene's germline CDR1 is MNHEY and CDR2 SMNVEV (reference sequence). The J segment lost 3 bases and the V segment lost 4 bases, leaving 12 bases of the junction unmatched. CDR3 loop: CASSSSGTTTSYNEQFF. CDR3 in DNA: TGTGCCAGCAGTTCCTCCGGGACTACTACAAGCTACAATGAGCAGTTCTTC.

This chain links TRBV5-1 with TRBJ1-6; 10 positions match TRBD1. The length of the CDR3 is 15 residues. V dropped 4 bases and J dropped 9; count of bases not matched to a gene: 7. From germline, CDR1 is SGHRS and CDR2 YFSETQ. The CDR3 DNA sequence: TGCGCCAGCAGCACCGGGACAGGGGAAGGTTCACCCCTCCACTTT. Translating gives CASSTGTGEGSPLHF.

This sequence joins TRBV7-9 and TRBJ1-6; 9 positions agree with TRBD1. There are 15 residues in the CDR3. V lost 7 bases and J lost 5; bases outside the gene matches: 6. Germline CDR1 is SEHNR and CDR2 is FQNEAQ (reference sequence). In DNA form, the CDR3 reads TGTGCCAGCAACCCGGGACAGGGTAATAATTCACCCCTCCACTTT. It codes for CASNPGQGNNSPLHF.

The chain links TRBV2 to TRBJ2-5; TRBD1 agrees at 9 bases. Germline CDR1 is SNHLY and CDR2 is FYNNEI. The V segment lost 6 bases and the J segment 5 bases; nucleotides outside the gene matches: 4. This CDR3 has 13 amino acids. CDR3 protein: CASRLGQGETQYF. The CDR3 DNA is TGTGCCAGCAGACTCGGACAGGGGGAGACCCAGTACTTC.

The genes are TRBV2 and TRBJ1-6; 7 bases match TRBD1. Germline CDR1 is SNHLY and CDR2 is FYNNEI. V shed 7 bases and J 9 bases; nucleotides not matched to a gene: 3. The CDR3 is 12 amino acids. The CDR3 sequence is CASTQGSSPLHF. Written as DNA, the CDR3 is TGTGCCAGCACACAGGGGTCTTCACCCCTCCACTTT.

This chain links TRBV9 with TRBJ2-1; D remains unclear. The CDR3 covers 14 residues. Germline V gene data show CDR1 as SGDLS and CDR2 as YYNGEE. V was clipped by 0 bases and J by 9 bases, with 13 bases between them. CDR3 nucleotide sequence: TGTGCCAGCAGCGTAGAACCCCTTAGTTTTGAGCAGTTCTTC. Its protein is CASSVEPLSFEQFF.

CDR3 DNA: TGTGCCAGCAGCCAAGGTCTGGCCGTCTATGGCTACACCTTC. It translates to CASSQGLAVYGYTF. This chain links TRBV3-1 (or the pseudogene TRBV3-2) with TRBJ1-2; no clear D. Germline loops: CDR1 LGHDT, CDR2 YNNKEL (reference sequence). Trimming pared 1 base from V and 4 bases from J, leaving 10 bases between. This CDR3 has 14 amino acids.

The J gene is TRBJ2-4, the V gene TRBV7-3; 7 nucleotides align to TRBD2. Trimming took 5 bases from V and 3 from J; bases not matched to a gene: 10. CDR3 length: 16 residues. The germline V gene has CDR1 SGHTA and CDR2 FQGTGA. The chain's CDR3 is CASSPQRGGGKNIQYF. CDR3 in DNA: TGTGCCAGCAGCCCCCAGCGGGGTGGTGGCAAAAACATTCAGTACTTC.